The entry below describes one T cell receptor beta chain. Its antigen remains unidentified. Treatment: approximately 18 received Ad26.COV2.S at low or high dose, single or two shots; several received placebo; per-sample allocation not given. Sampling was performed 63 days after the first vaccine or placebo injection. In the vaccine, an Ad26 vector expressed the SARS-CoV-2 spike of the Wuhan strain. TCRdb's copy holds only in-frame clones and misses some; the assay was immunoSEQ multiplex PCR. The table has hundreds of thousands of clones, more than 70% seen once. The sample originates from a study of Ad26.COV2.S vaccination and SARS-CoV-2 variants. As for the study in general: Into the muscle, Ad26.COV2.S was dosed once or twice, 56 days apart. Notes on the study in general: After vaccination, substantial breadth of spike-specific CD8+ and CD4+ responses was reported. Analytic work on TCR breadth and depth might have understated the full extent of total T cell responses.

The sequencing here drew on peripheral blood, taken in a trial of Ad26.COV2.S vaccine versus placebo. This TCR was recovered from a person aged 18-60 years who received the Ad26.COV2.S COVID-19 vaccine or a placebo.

CDR3 residues: CASSLSQISYEQYF. The CDR3 DNA reads TGTGCCAGCAGCTTAAGTCAGATCTCCTACGAGCAGTACTTC. The V and J genes are TRBV7-2 and TRBJ2-7; no definite D call. This CDR3 has 14 residues. CDR1 and CDR2 (germline): SGHTA, FQGNSA. V gave up 2 bases and J gave up 0 bases, with 8 bases separating them.